What follows are 16 T cell receptor beta chains derived from one specimen sequenced in a study of blood T cell repertoires in COVID-19. Method: immunoSEQ multiplex PCR; TCRdb's copy keeps in-frame clones and lacks some. The repertoire includes some 240,000 clones, about four fifths of them detected once, and around 3.6% sits in the top ten. Sequenced sample: PBMCs or T cells enriched from blood (not recorded which). The receptors here all came from a man aged 50 to 60 who had recovered from COVID-19.

This clone was counted between two and nine times. This chain uses TRBV7-8 with TRBJ1-6; D is ambiguous. This CDR3 is 15 amino acids long. The germline V and J ends were trimmed by 5 bases and 4 bases, with 12 bases remaining between them. CDR1 SGHVS and CDR2 FQNEAQ come from the germline V gene. For the CDR3, the DNA is TGTGCCAGCAGCGCCCCGACCGGGTATAATTCACCCCTCCACTTT. Amino acids: CASSAPTGYNSPLHF.

This chain links TRBV5-1 with TRBJ1-2; D uncertain. Germline V gene lookup returns CDR1 SGHRS and CDR2 YFSETQ. Deletions cut 6 bases from V and 4 bases from J, with 19 bases between. This CDR3 contains 15 residues. CDR3 region: CASTPDLERFYGYTF. The CDR3 DNA sequence: TGCGCCAGCACGCCCGACTTGGAACGATTCTATGGCTACACCTTC.

This sequence joins TRBV4-3 and TRBJ2-2, with TRBD1 as a possible D gene (5 bases). CDR3 length equals 16 residues. Germline loops: CDR1 LGHNA, CDR2 YSLEER. V lost 1 base to trimming and J lost 1 base, with 10 bases between them. In DNA, the CDR3 is TGCGCCAGCAGCCAAGCGACAGAACGGAACACCGGGGAGCTGTTTTTT. This gives the protein CASSQATERNTGELFF.

The chain carries TRBV15 and TRBJ2-1; 7 nucleotides agree with TRBD1. Germline CDR1 and CDR2: LNHNV and YYDKDF (reference sequence). Trimming removed 0 bases from V and 6 bases from J; junction bases left unmatched: 11. This CDR3 has 17 amino acids. The chain's CDR3 is CATSRDLGTAPSNEQFF. The CDR3 DNA sequence: TGTGCCACCAGCAGAGATCTAGGGACAGCCCCAAGCAATGAGCAGTTCTTC.

This clone has a handful of counts. CDR3 coding DNA: TGTGCCAGCACCCTTTCGGGTCTGAAGGTTGAAGCTTTCTTT. The encoded protein is CASTLSGLKVEAFF. The chain uses TRBV7-2 and TRBJ1-1; D is undetermined. CDR3 length: 14 residues. V was trimmed by 7 bases and J by 7 bases, leaving 19 bases between them. Germline V gene data show CDR1 as SGHTA and CDR2 as FQGNSA.

The chain is built from TRBV5-1 and TRBJ2-3, with TRBD2 as a possible D gene (6 bases). V gave up 0 bases and J gave up 5 bases, with 16 bases separating them. The CDR3 is made up of 16 amino acids. CDR1 is SGHRS, CDR2 YFSETQ, per germline. The chain's CDR3 is CASSLDLAVSVDTQYF. In DNA, the CDR3 is TGCGCCAGCAGCTTGGACTTAGCGGTTTCGGTAGATACGCAGTATTTT.

This clone occurred many times. The rearrangement uses TRBV7-9 and TRBJ1-3; unclear D gene. CDR1 is SEHNR, CDR2 FQNEAQ, per germline (reference sequence). Trimming shortened V by 8 bases and J by 4 bases, and 15 bases separated the two germline ends. CDR3 length: 14 residues. The DNA of the CDR3 is TGTGCCAGCGCTCGACCTGAGGGAGGAAACACCATATATTTT. Protein sequence: CASARPEGGNTIYF.

This chain connects TRBV14 to TRBJ1-2; D is undetermined. Deletions cut 2 bases from V and 6 bases from J, with 10 bases between. This CDR3 is built from 13 residues. CDR1 and CDR2 from the germline V gene are SGHDN and FVKESK. CDR3 coding DNA: TGTGCCAGCAGCCAATATTCTCACAATGGCTACACCTTC. Amino acids: CASSQYSHNGYTF.

This rearrangement joins TRBV7-9 to TRBJ1-6; D not resolved. In germline, CDR1 is SEHNR, CDR2 FQNEAQ (reference sequence). The CDR3 is 12 residues long. V was trimmed by 5 bases and J by 6 bases, leaving 5 bases between them. The CDR3 sequence is CASSPSNSPLHF. The CDR3 bases are TGTGCCAGCAGCCCATCTAATTCACCCCTCCACTTT.

J is TRBJ2-7 and V is TRBV6-5; 12 positions match TRBD1. The CDR3 consists of 15 residues. J was trimmed by 5 bases and V by 6 bases; bases with no gene match: 8. Germline V gene lookup returns CDR1 MNHEY and CDR2 SVGAGI. The CDR3 nucleotides read TGTGCCAGCAGAGACAGGGGACAGGGGGCTCACGAGCAGTACTTC. It specifies CASRDRGQGAHEQYF.

This clone was seen a few times. The V call is TRBV28, the J call TRBJ2-2; D not certain. This CDR3 contains 15 residues. CDR1 and CDR2 from the germline V gene are MDHEN and SYDVKM. The ends were cut back, 2 bases at V and 0 bases at J, with 7 bases in the middle. The CDR3 region has the DNA TGTGCCAGCAGTTTAGGCCTGACGAACACCGGGGAGCTGTTTTTT. This translates into CASSLGLTNTGELFF.

J is TRBJ2-3 and V is TRBV7-3; tentatively, D is TRBD1 (6 bases). Germline V gene data show CDR1 as SGHTA and CDR2 as FQGTGA. CDR3 size: 13 residues. Trimming removed 6 bases from V and 4 bases from J, with 11 bases in between. The CDR3 coding sequence is TGTGCCAGCAGTTTTACAGGGCCAGATACGCAGTATTTT. Encoded protein: CASSFTGPDTQYF.

The V gene is TRBV7-2, the J gene TRBJ2-7, with TRBD1 as a possible D gene (6 bases). CDR3 length: 15 residues. Germline V gene data show CDR1 as SGHTA and CDR2 as FQGNSA. Trimming stripped 1 base from V and 4 bases from J, with 14 bases between. CDR3 DNA sequence: TGTGCCAGCAGCTTAGATCACAGGGCAGGTTACGAGCAGTACTTC. Its translation is CASSLDHRAGYEQYF.

This sequence joins TRBV9 and TRBJ2-1; D unresolved. V lost 3 bases, J lost 10 bases, and 11 bases lay in between. The CDR3 runs 12 residues. Germline V lookup: CDR1 SGDLS, CDR2 YYNGEE. CDR3 residues: CASSASLSEQFF. For the CDR3, the DNA is TGTGCCAGCAGCGCCTCGTTATCGGAGCAGTTCTTC.

This clone has just a few counts. This rearrangement joins TRBV11-2 to TRBJ2-7; 7 nucleotides match TRBD1. The V gene's germline CDR1 is SGHAT and CDR2 FQNNGV. V gave up 5 bases and J gave up 5 bases; unmatched junction bases: 15. The length of the CDR3 is 16 residues. In nucleotides, the CDR3 is TGTGCCAGCAGCCCTCAGGGGGTCAGGGGGAACCACGAGCAGTACTTC. Translation gives CASSPQGVRGNHEQYF.

This clone was recorded a few times. The rearrangement uses TRBV29-1 and TRBJ2-7; D ambiguous. Germline V gene lookup returns CDR1 SQVTM and CDR2 ANQGSEA. The CDR3 extends over 14 amino acids. Deletions cut 7 bases from V and 2 bases from J, with 18 bases between. The CDR3: CSARIGGGTYEQYF. The CDR3 DNA reads TGCAGCGCCCGCATAGGCGGCGGAACCTACGAGCAGTACTTC.